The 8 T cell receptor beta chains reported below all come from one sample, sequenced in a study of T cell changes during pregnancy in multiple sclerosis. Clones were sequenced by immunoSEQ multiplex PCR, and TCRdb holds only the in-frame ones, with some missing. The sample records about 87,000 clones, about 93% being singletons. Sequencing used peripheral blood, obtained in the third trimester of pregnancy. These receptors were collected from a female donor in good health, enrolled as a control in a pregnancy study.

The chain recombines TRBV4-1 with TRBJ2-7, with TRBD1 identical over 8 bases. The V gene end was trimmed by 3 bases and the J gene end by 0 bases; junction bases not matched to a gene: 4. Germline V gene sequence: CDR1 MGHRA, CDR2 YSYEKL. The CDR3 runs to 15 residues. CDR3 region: CASSHGQGSSYEQYF. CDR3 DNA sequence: TGCGCCAGCAGCCACGGACAGGGTAGCTCCTACGAGCAGTACTTC.

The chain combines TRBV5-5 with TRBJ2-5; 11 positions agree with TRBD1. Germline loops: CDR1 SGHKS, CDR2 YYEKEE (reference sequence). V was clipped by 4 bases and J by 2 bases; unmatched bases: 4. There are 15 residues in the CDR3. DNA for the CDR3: TGTGCCAGCAGCCCCGGGACAGGGGGACAAGAGACCCAGTACTTC. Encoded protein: CASSPGTGGQETQYF.

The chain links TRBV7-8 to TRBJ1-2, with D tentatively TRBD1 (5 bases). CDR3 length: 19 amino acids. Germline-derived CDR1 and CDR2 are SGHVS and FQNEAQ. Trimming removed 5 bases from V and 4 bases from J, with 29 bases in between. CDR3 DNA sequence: TGTGCCAGCAGCCGATTAACGGAGGGGTTCGGCTTCTGGGGCTATGGCTACACCTTC. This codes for CASSRLTEGFGFWGYGYTF.

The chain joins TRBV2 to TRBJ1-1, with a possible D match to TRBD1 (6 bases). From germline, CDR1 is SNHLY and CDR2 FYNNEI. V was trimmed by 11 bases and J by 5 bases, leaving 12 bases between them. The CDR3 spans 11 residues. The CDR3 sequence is CAGGQSTEAFF. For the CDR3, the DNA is TGTGCCGGTGGACAGTCGACTGAAGCTTTCTTT.

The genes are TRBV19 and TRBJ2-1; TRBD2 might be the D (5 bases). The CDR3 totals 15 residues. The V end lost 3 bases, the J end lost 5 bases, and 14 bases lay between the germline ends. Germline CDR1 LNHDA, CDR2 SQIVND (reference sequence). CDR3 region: CASSISAEVHNEQFF. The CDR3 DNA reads TGTGCCAGTAGTATTTCAGCGGAGGTACACAATGAGCAGTTCTTC.

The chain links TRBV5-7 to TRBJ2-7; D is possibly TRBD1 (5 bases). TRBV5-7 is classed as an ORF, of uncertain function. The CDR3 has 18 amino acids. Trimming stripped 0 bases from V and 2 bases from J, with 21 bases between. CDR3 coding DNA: TGTGCCAGCAGCTTGGAGGGGTGGAAACTACCGAAGACCTACGAGCAGTACTTC. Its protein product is CASSLEGWKLPKTYEQYF.

In nucleotides, the CDR3 is TGTGCCAGCAGTTTAAAGGGACAGGAGCAGTACTTC. Its protein product is CASSLKGQEQYF. The chain combines TRBV28 with TRBJ2-7; 7 nucleotides line up with TRBD1. Germline V CDR1 and CDR2: MDHEN, SYDVKM. This CDR3 is built from 12 residues. With 2 bases clipped from V and 7 bases from J, the junction kept 2 bases outside the gene matches.

The CDR3 protein is CAISDRWEQPQHF. DNA of the CDR3: TGTGCCATCAGCGACAGGTGGGAGCAGCCCCAGCATTTT. This chain links TRBV10-3 with TRBJ1-5; D may be TRBD1 (6 bases). Germline loops: CDR1 ENHRY, CDR2 SYGVKD. With 6 bases removed from V and 7 bases from J, the gap between germline ends came to 13 bases. This CDR3 has 13 amino acids.